This is a list of T cell receptor beta chains from one sample in a study of CD8+ T cells in alopecia areata. Data came from immunoSEQ multiplex PCR; TCRdb stores just in-frame clones and leaves some out. Here the sample spans nearly 200,000 clones, over 45% being singletons. Source: CD4+ T cells sorted from blood, taken at week 24, from a patient treated with tofacitinib. These receptors all stem from a human donor with alopecia areata. Each CDR3 is given with its conserved first and last residue. D genes are given only for firm matches. Size tells how often a clone was seen (once, few, many) or the class of an expanded clone, and some rows leave it out.

v_call	clone_size	j_call	d_call	cdr3_length	cdr3_nt	cdr3_aa
TRBV15	-	TRBJ2-1	TRBD2	16	TGTGCCACCAGCAGAGAAATTGGGACTAGCTACAATGAGCAGTTCTTC	CATSREIGTSYNEQFF
TRBV7-2	-	TRBJ2-7	-	13	TGTGCCAGCAGCTTATCCCGGTTGGGGGAGCAGTACTTC	CASSLSRLGEQYF
TRBV9	few	TRBJ2-5	-	11	TGTGCCAGCAGCGACCAAGAGACCCAGTACTTC	CASSDQETQYF
TRBV7-8	-	TRBJ1-1	TRBD1	14	TGTGCCAGCGGTCGGGACAGCCACTACACTGAAGCTTTCTTT	CASGRDSHYTEAFF
TRBV5-1	-	TRBJ2-2	-	14	TGCGCCAGCAGCTTGGGGCAATGGACCGGGGAGCTGTTTTTT	CASSLGQWTGELFF
TRBV11-2	-	TRBJ2-2	-	16	TGTGCCAGCTCCAGGGGGGGGCTGGCTGGCACCGGGGAGCTGTTTTTT	CASSRGGLAGTGELFF
TRBV5-1	few	TRBJ2-1	-	11	TGCGCCAGCAGCGTCGACAATGAGCAGTTCTTC	CASSVDNEQFF
TRBV28	-	TRBJ1-5	-	17	TGTGCCAGCAGATTGTGGTTGTGGGGGACTAGCAATCAGCCCCAGCATTTT	CASRLWLWGTSNQPQHF
TRBV29-1	once	TRBJ2-2	-	14	TGCAGCGTTGTACGGGGCACGAACACCGGGGAGCTGTTTTTT	CSVVRGTNTGELFF
TRBV29-1	few	TRBJ2-3	-	12	TGCAGCGTTGCCCAGGGTACAGATACGCAGTATTTT	CSVAQGTDTQYF
TRBV27	-	TRBJ1-6	-	17	TGTGCCAGCAGTCGATCTCAGGGGCCCACCCAGAATTCACCCCTCCACTTT	CASSRSQGPTQNSPLHF
TRBV29-1	-	TRBJ2-7	-	13	TGCAGCGTAAGAGGGACATTAGGGTACGAGCAGTACTTC	CSVRGTLGYEQYF
TRBV1	few	TRBJ2-3	-	18	TGCACCAGCAGCCAAGATTTACCTAGCGGGAGGGGCACAGATACGCAGTATTTT	CTSSQDLPSGRGTDTQYF
TRBV9	-	TRBJ1-2	-	15	TGTGCCAGCAGCGGAGGGAGGGGCAGGGGTGCTGGCTACACCTTC	CASSGGRGRGAGYTF
TRBV29-1	-	TRBJ2-5	TRBD1	12	TGCAGCGCAGGGACAGGTCAAGAGACCCAGTACTTC	CSAGTGQETQYF
TRBV5-1	many	TRBJ1-3	-	14	TGCGCCAGCAGCGTGCCGGGCTCTGGAAACACCATATATTTT	CASSVPGSGNTIYF
TRBV30	-	TRBJ2-4	TRBD2	20	TGTGCCTGGAGTCGATCCGGACTAGCGGGAGGGCTCCTTGCCAAAAACATTCAGTACTTC	CAWSRSGLAGGLLAKNIQYF
TRBV9	-	TRBJ2-7	-	14	TGTGCCAGCAGCGTAGTAAGCGAGGGCGGCGAGCAGTACTTC	CASSVVSEGGEQYF
TRBV7-2	-	TRBJ2-1	-	15	TGTGCCAGCAGCCTAAGGCGTGGTCAAAACAATGAGCAGTTCTTC	CASSLRRGQNNEQFF
TRBV10-3	few	TRBJ1-1	-	16	TGTGCCATCAGTGAAAAAGTAAAGGCGGGGAACACTGAAGCTTTCTTT	CAISEKVKAGNTEAFF
TRBV5-4	-	TRBJ2-7	-	13	TGTGCCAGCAGCTTGTCGGGAGCTGATGAGCAGTACTTC	CASSLSGADEQYF
TRBV15	-	TRBJ1-5	-	13	TGTGCCACCAGCAGCGGGCTATGGCAGCCCCAGCATTTT	CATSSGLWQPQHF
TRBV2	-	TRBJ1-2	TRBD1	13	TGTGCCAGCAGTGACAGGGGGCGAGGGGACTACACCTTC	CASSDRGRGDYTF
TRBV29-1	-	TRBJ2-1	-	13	TGCAGCGTGGCGAGGGACCAGGGTAATGAGCAGTTCTTC	CSVARDQGNEQFF
TRBV5-1	-	TRBJ2-5	TRBD2	15	TGCGCCAGCAGCTTGATCCTAGCGGGACCAGAGACCCAGTACTTC	CASSLILAGPETQYF
TRBV7-9	-	TRBJ2-7	TRBD2	16	TGTGCCAGCAGCTCCCCTAGCGGGGGGGGTTTCCACGAGCAGTACTTC	CASSSPSGGGFHEQYF
TRBV6-5	-	TRBJ2-1	TRBD2	13	TGTGCCAGCATCCAGAGCGGGAACAATGAGCAGTTCTTC	CASIQSGNNEQFF
TRBV7-9	once	TRBJ2-5	-	15	TGTGCCAGCAGCTTAACGAGGGGTGAGCGAGAGACCCAGTACTTC	CASSLTRGERETQYF
TRBV13	few	TRBJ2-7	-	14	TGTGCCAGCAGCAGGGGTGGGCAGGGCTACGAGCAGTACTTC	CASSRGGQGYEQYF
TRBV5-1	once	TRBJ2-1	-	15	TGCGCCAGCAGCCCGGACGCGAGCTCCTACAATGAGCAGTTCTTC	CASSPDASSYNEQFF
TRBV7-9	-	TRBJ2-5	-	11	TGTGCCAGCAGGATGCAAGAGACCCAGTACTTC	CASRMQETQYF
TRBV29-1	few	TRBJ1-5	TRBD1	14	TGCAGCGTTAAAACGGGGACAGGGGATCAGCCCCAGCATTTT	CSVKTGTGDQPQHF
TRBV7-2	many	TRBJ2-2	TRBD1	18	TGTGCCAGCAGCTTAGAAACGCAGACAGGGGGCTACACCGGGGAGCTGTTTTTT	CASSLETQTGGYTGELFF
TRBV7-3	few	TRBJ2-5	-	13	TGTGCCAGCAGCTTCCCAGGGCACCAGACCCAGTACTTC	CASSFPGHQTQYF
TRBV21-1	-	TRBJ1-2	-	13	TGTGCCAGCAACAAGGCAGGGGTCTATGGCTACACCTTC	CASNKAGVYGYTF
TRBV14	-	TRBJ2-5	-	15	TGTGCCAGCAGCCAACGGGGACCGAGCCAAGAGACCCAGTACTTC	CASSQRGPSQETQYF
TRBV6-5	-	TRBJ2-5	-	13	TGTGCCAGCAGTTACTGGGCAGAAGAGACCCAGTACTTC	CASSYWAEETQYF
TRBV6-5	-	TRBJ1-1	-	15	TGTGCCAGCAGTCGGACTAGGGATCGGAACACTGAAGCTTTCTTT	CASSRTRDRNTEAFF
TRBV4-1	few	TRBJ2-1	-	15	TGCGCCAGCAGCCACCAGGACTCCTCTACAATGGGGCAGTTCTTC	CASSHQDSSTMGQFF
TRBV27	-	TRBJ2-7	-	13	TGTGCCAGCAGTTTTAGGTTAACTCGCGAGCAGTACTTC	CASSFRLTREQYF
TRBV30	-	TRBJ1-2	-	11	TGTGCCTGGAGTAAGGGGAAGGGCTACACCTTC	CAWSKGKGYTF